A single T cell receptor (beta chain) is shown here with its context. Its antigen remains unknown. Assay: immunoSEQ multiplex PCR; the TCRdb copy retains only in-frame clones and omits some. The table has tens of thousands of clones, 94% seen once. Trimming pared 3 bases from V and 2 bases from J, leaving 10 bases between. The CDR3 runs 14 residues. Looked up from germline, CDR1 is LNHDA and CDR2 is SQIVND (reference sequence). This sample stems from a study of cytomegalovirus exposure and HLA in healthy donors. Broader study findings: Associated with cytomegalovirus, according to the listing, were around 170 TCR beta chains.

This clonotype was obtained from a woman under 30 in good health and CMV-seropositive. The sample consisted of PBMCs. The V call is TRBV19, the J call TRBJ1-1; TRBD1 is a possible D gene (6 bases). CDR3 loop: CASSIGTPNTEAFF. The CDR3, as DNA: TGTGCCAGTAGTATCGGGACACCCAACACTGAAGCTTTCTTT.